This T cell receptor (beta chain) appears in the sequencing data of a study of T cell repertoires in cytomegalovirus infection. The V and J ends lost 6 bases and 1 base, in that order; junction bases with no gene match: 10. The CDR3 is 16 residues long. TCRdb re-called the reads through MiXCR, storing one row per CDR3 protein. The data hold around 350,000 distinct CDR3 sequences, with 15% to 20% observed a single time. This clonotype was seen repeatedly, ten times or more. This chain uses TRBV12-3 or TRBV12-4 with TRBJ1-1, with 8 bases matching TRBD1. The sequenced sample consisted of PBMCs. The receptor was isolated from a human donor in good health (CMV status not recorded). Some clones in this sample may be carry-over from other donors' samples. CDR3 in DNA: TGTGCCAGCAGCCGAAATTCCGGGACAGGGAACACTGAAGCTTTCTTT. Protein: CASSRNSGTGNTEAFF.